This T cell receptor (beta chain) was observed in a study of blood T cell repertoires in COVID-19. In the study overall: From the United States, Italy and Spain came samples of acute and convalescent COVID-19. PBMCs, B-cell-depleted T cells, or T cells provided the cDNA or gDNA that made up the material.

In the original processing: Amplification from reference gene primers served as the basis for estimated nucleated cell counts. TCRdb keeps only in-frame clones here, not all; method: immunoSEQ multiplex PCR. D and trimming were read from the DNA, whereas the V and J calls and clone size are those reported in that table. The sample shows a few hundred thousand clones, 80% to 95% of them seen only once. The CDR3 contains 16 residues. From germline, CDR1 is KGHSH and CDR2 LQKENI. The V gene end was trimmed by 4 bases and the J gene end by 7 bases; junction bases not matched to a gene: 8. Input material: PBMCs or T cells enriched from blood (not recorded which). J is TRBJ1-6 and V is TRBV18; 9 nucleotides line up with TRBD1. This clonotype originated in a woman aged 30 to 39 who had recovered from COVID-19. The CDR3 spells CASSQMGQGGNSPLHF. In DNA form, the CDR3 reads TGTGCCAGCTCACAAATGGGACAGGGAGGAAATTCACCCCTCCACTTT.